The sequence of this T cell receptor beta chain was determined in a study of CD8+ T cells in alopecia areata. Overall study: Treatment comprised oral tofacitinib, 5 to 10 mg twice daily, in treated patients. Findings of the study overall: Lesional scalp, notably in alopecia totalis/universalis, had clonality above that of normal scalp.

Punch biopsies of lesional scalp, plus peripheral blood, were taken from alopecia areata patients. The trim removed 0 bases at V and 10 bases at J, leaving 6 bases unmatched. CDR3 size: 14 residues. Germline CDR1 and CDR2: GTSNPN and SVGIG (reference sequence). RNA was isolated and reverse transcribed to cDNA, the sequencing template. The table came from immunoSEQ multiplex PCR; TCRdb's copy has only in-frame clones and leaves some out. Of fewer than 150,000 clones in the sample, about 57% were seen once. This clone has more than one count but fewer than ten. No antigen is known for it. The material was CD4+ T cells sorted from blood, obtained at week 0. The receptor's source is a human donor with alopecia areata. The chain joins TRBV30 to TRBJ2-1; TRBD2 matches at 10 bases. The CDR3 DNA follows: TGTGCCTGGAGTGTAGGACTAGCGGTACGAGAGCAGTTCTTC. Translating gives CAWSVGLAVREQFF.